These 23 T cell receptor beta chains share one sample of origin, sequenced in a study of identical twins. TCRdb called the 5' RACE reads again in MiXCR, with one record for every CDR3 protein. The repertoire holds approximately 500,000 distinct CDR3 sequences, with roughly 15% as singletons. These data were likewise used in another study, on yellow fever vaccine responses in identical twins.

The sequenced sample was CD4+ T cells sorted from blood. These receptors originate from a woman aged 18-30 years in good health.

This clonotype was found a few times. CDR3 nucleotide sequence: TGTGCCAGCAGCCCCCGTAGCGGGAGGGCATACAATGAGCAGTTCTTC. Translated: CASSPRSGRAYNEQFF. The chain uses TRBV9 and TRBJ2-1, with 11 positions matching TRBD2. Per germline, CDR1 SGDLS and CDR2 YYNGEE. V lost 4 bases to trimming and J lost 4 bases; unmatched junction nucleotides: 7. The CDR3 is made up of 16 amino acids.

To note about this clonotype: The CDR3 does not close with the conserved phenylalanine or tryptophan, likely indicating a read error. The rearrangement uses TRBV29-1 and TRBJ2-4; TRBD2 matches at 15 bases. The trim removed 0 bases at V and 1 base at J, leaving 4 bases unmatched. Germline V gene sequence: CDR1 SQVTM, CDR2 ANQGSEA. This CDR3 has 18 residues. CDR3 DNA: TGCAGCGTTGAAGAAGGACTAGCGGGGGGGCCGGCCAAAAACATTCAGTACTTA. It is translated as CSVEEGLAGGPAKNIQYL.

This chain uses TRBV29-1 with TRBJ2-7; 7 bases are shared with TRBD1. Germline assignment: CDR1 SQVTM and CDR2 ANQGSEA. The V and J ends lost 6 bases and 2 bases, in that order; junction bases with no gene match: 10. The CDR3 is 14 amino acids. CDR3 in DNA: TGCAGCGTGGCCGGACAGGAATTAGCCTACGAGCAGTACTTC. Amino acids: CSVAGQELAYEQYF.

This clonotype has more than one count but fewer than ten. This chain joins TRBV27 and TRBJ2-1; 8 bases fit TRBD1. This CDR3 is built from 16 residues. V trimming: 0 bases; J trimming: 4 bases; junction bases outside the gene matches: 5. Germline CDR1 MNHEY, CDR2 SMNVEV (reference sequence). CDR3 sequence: CASSLSRGLGYNEQFF. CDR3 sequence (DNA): TGTGCCAGCAGTTTATCCAGGGGGCTGGGGTACAATGAGCAGTTCTTC.

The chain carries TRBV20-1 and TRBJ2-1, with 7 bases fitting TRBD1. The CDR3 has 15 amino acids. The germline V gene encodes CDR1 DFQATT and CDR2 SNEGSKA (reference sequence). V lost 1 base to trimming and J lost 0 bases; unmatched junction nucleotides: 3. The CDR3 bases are TGCAGTGCTAGAGGACAGGGCAGCTCCTACAATGAGCAGTTCTTC. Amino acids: CSARGQGSSYNEQFF.

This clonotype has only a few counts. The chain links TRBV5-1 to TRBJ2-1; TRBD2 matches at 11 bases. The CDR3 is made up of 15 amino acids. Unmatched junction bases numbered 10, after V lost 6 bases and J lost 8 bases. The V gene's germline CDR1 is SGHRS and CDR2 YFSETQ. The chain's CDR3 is CASTSSSGGIHEQFF. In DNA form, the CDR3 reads TGCGCCAGCACCTCGTCTAGCGGGGGGATCCATGAGCAGTTCTTC.

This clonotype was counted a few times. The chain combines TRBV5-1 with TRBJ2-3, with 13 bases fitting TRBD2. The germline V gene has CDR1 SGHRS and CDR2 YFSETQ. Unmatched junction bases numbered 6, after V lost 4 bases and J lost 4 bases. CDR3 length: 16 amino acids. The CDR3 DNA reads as TGCGCCAGCAGCGCGGGACTAGCGGGATTGGCAGATACGCAGTATTTT. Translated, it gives CASSAGLAGLADTQYF.

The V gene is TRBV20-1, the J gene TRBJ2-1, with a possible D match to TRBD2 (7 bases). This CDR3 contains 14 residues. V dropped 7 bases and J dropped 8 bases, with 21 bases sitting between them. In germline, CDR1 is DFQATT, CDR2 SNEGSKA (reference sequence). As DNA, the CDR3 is TGCAGTGTTGAGGGAGGGCCTGGGGGCCATGAGCAGTTCTTC. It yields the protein CSVEGGPGGHEQFF.

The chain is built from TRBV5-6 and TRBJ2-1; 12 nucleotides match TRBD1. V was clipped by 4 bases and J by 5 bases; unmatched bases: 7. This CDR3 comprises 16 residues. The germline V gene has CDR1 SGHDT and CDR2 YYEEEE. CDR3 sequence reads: CASSTPGQGAHNEQFF. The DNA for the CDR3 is TGTGCCAGCAGCACTCCGGGACAGGGGGCCCACAATGAGCAGTTCTTC.

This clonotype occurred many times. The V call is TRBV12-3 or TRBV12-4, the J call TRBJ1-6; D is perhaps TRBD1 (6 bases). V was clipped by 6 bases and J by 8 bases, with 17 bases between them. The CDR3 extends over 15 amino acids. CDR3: CASRQQQGTHSPLHF. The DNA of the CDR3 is TGTGCCAGCAGGCAGCAACAGGGTACTCATTCACCCCTCCACTTT.

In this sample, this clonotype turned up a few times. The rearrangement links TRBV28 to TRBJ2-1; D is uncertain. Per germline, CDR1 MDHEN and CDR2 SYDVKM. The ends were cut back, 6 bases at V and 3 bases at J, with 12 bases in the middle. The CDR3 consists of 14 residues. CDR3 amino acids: CASRRTTVYNEQFF. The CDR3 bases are TGTGCCAGCAGACGGACGACGGTCTACAATGAGCAGTTCTTC.

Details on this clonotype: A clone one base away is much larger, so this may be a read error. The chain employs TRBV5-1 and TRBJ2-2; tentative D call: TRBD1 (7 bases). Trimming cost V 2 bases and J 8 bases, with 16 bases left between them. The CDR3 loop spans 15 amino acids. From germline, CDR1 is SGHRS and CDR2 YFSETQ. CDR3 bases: TGCGCCAGCAGCTTTGTCGTGACAGGGACTGGGGAGCTGTTTTTT. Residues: CASSFVVTGTGELFF. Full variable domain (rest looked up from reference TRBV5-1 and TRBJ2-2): KAGVTQTPRYLIKTRGQQVTLSCSPISGHRSVSWYQQTPGQGLQFLFEYFSETQRNKGNFPGRFSGRQFSNSRSEMNVSTLELGDSALYLCASSFVVTGTGELFFGEGSRLTVL.

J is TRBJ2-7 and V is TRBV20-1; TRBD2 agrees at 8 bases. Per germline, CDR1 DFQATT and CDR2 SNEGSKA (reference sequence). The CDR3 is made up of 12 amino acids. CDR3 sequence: CSTGGAPYEQYV. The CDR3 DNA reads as TGCTCAACCGGGGGGGCTCCCTACGAGCAGTACGTC.

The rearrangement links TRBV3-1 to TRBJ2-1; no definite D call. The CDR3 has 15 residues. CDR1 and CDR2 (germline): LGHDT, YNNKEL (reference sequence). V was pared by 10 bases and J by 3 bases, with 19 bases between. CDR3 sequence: CATTQTAGFYNEQFF. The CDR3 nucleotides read TGTGCCACCACCCAAACAGCTGGTTTCTACAATGAGCAGTTCTTC.

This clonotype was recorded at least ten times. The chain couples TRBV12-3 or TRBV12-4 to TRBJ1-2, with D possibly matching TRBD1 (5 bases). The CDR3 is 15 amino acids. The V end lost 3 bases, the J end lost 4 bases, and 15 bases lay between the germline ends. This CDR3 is CASSFSSGMGYGYTF. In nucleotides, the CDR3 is TGTGCCAGCAGTTTCTCTTCAGGGATGGGCTATGGCTACACCTTC.

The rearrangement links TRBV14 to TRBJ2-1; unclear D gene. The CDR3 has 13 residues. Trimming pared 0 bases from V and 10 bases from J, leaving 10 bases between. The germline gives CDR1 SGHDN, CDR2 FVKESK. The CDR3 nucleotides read TGTGCCAGCAGCCAAGATTTAGTCTTAGAGCAGTTCTTC. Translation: CASSQDLVLEQFF.

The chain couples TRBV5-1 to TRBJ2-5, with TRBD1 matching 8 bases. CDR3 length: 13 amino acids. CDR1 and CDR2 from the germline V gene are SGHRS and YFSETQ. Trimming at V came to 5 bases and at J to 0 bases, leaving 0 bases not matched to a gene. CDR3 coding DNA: TGCGCCAGCAGGGACAGGGACCAAGAGACCCAGTACTTC. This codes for CASRDRDQETQYF.

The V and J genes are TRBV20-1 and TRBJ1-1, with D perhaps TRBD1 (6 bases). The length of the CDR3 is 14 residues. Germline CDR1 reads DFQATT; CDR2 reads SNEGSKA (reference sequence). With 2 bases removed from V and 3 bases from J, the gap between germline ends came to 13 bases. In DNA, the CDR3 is TGCAGTGCTAGATCCCACACAGGGTACACTGAAGCTTTCTTT. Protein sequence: CSARSHTGYTEAFF.

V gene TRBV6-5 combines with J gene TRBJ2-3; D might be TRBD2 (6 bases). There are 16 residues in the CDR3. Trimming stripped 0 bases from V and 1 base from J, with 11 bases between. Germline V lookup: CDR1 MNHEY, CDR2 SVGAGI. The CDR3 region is CASSYSSGGGTDTQYF. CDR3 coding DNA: TGTGCCAGCAGTTACTCTTCCGGGGGAGGCACAGATACGCAGTATTTT.

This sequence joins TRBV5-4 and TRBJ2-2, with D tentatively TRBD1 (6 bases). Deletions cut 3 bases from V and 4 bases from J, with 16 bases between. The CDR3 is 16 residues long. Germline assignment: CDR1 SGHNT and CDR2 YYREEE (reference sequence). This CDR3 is CASSWQIQGPTGELFF. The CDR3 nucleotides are TGTGCCAGCAGCTGGCAGATACAGGGCCCCACCGGGGAGCTGTTTTTT.

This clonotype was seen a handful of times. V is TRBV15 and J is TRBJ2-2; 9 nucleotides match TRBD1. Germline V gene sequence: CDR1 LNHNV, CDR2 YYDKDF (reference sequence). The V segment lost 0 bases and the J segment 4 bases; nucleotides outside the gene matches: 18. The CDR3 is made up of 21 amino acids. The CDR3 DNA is TGTGCCACCAGCAGAGACCCACCAACACAGGGGGCGCATGTGGGCACCGGGGAGCTGTTTTTT. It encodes CATSRDPPTQGAHVGTGELFF.

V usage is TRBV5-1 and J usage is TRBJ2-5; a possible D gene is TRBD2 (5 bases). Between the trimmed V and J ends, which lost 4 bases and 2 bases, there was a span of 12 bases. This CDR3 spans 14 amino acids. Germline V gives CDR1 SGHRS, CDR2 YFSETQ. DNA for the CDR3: TGCGCCAGCAGCCGGATGGAGGCGCAAGAGACCCAGTACTTC. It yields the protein CASSRMEAQETQYF.

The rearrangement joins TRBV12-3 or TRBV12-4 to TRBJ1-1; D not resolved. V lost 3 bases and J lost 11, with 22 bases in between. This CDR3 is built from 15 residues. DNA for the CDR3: TGTGCCAGCAGTTTTACTTTGTCAGTTACTGTGGCCGCTTTCTTT. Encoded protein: CASSFTLSVTVAAFF.